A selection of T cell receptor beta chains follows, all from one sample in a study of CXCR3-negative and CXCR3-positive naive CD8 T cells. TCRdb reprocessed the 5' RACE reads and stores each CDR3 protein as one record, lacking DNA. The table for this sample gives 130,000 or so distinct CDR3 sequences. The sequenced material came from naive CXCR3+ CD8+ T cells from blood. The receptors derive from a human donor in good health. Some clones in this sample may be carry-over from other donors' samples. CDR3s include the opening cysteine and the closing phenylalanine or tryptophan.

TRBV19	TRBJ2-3	CASSNRDSKDTQYF
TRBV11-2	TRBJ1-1	CASSLGRGAIEAFF
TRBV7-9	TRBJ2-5	CASAELYQETQYF
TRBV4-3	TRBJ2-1	CASSYSGGGGNEQFF
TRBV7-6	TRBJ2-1	CASSLSGEYNEQFF
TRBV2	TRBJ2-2	CASSSTNSGRANTGELFF
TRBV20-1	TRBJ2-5	CSARDPVLGGETQYF
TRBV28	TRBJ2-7	CASSALGQGISYEQYF
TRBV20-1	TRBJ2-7	CSAREEMDSYEQYF
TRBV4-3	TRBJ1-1	CASSPLTGDTPEAFF
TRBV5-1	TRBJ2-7	CASSEGTGDYEQYF
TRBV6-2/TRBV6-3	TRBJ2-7	CASSVPGSNYEQYF
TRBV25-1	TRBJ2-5	CASEAGLETQYF
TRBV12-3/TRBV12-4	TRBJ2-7	CASSSDYEQYF
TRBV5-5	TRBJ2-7	CASSLGHEAYEQYF
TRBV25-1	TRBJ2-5	CASRGEQRETQYF